Presented here are 22 T cell receptor beta chains from one specimen sequenced in a study of shared clonotypes between healthy human individuals. Sequencing used immunoSEQ multiplex PCR; TCRdb keeps in-frame clones, though not all of them. The sample shows 2 million or so clones, approximately 95% of them seen only once. Naive CD8 cells comprised CD45RO-negative, CCR7-positively selected cells, excluding terminally differentiated effector memory CD45RA+ cells. What was sequenced was naive CD8+ T cells sorted from blood. These receptors were collected from a man younger than 30 in good health.

The chain carries TRBV4-1 and TRBJ2-3; 12 bases are a match to TRBD1. The CDR3 has 16 residues. The J segment lost 4 bases and the V segment lost 4 bases, leaving 6 bases of the junction unmatched. The germline V gene has CDR1 MGHRA and CDR2 YSYEKL. CDR3 protein: CASSPRGTGGADTQYF. CDR3 coding DNA: TGCGCCAGCAGCCCCCGAGGGACAGGGGGCGCAGATACGCAGTATTTT.

This chain joins TRBV5-6 and TRBJ2-1, with 10 bases fitting TRBD2. The ends lost 4 bases at V and 4 bases at J; junction bases unmatched: 5. The CDR3 has 15 residues. Germline CDR1 reads SGHDT; CDR2 reads YYEEEE. CDR3 nucleotide sequence: TGTGCCAGCAGCGTACTAGCGGGGAGGTACAATGAGCAGTTCTTC. Residues: CASSVLAGRYNEQFF.

The V and J genes are TRBV5-1 and TRBJ2-5; D not certain. The CDR3 extends over 15 amino acids. The germline V and J ends were trimmed by 5 bases and 5 bases, with 19 bases remaining between them. Germline values: CDR1 SGHRS, CDR2 YFSETQ. The chain's CDR3 is CASRATGSDGETQYF. The CDR3 nucleotides read TGCGCCAGCAGGGCTACTGGGTCCGACGGGGAGACCCAGTACTTC.

V usage is TRBV7-9 and J usage is TRBJ2-2; D remains ambiguous. CDR3 length: 14 residues. The V gene lost 5 bases and the J gene lost 6 bases, with 13 bases spanning the gap. Germline V CDR1 and CDR2: SEHNR, FQNEAQ (reference sequence). CDR3 region: CASSRPLRPGELFF. DNA of the CDR3: TGTGCCAGCAGCCGCCCCTTAAGGCCCGGGGAGCTGTTTTTT.

The table lists this clone with a count of one. The CDR3 here is CASSLVSGGTREQFF. In DNA, the CDR3 is TGTGCCAGCAGCTTAGTTTCAGGCGGGACTCGTGAGCAGTTCTTC. The chain combines TRBV7-2 with TRBJ2-1; D possibly corresponds to TRBD2 (6 bases). The CDR3 sequence is 15 residues long. Germline values: CDR1 SGHTA, CDR2 FQGNSA. The V and J ends lost 1 base and 9 bases respectively, with 16 bases between them.

This clone was recorded once. The chain links TRBV9 to TRBJ2-7, with D uncertain. CDR3 size: 14 residues. Trimming shortened V by 4 bases and J by 5 bases, and 16 bases separated the two germline ends. From germline, CDR1 is SGDLS and CDR2 YYNGEE. CDR3 amino acids: CASSTIGYLDEQYF. The CDR3 region has the DNA TGTGCCAGCAGCACGATCGGCTACCTAGACGAGCAGTACTTC.

J is TRBJ2-3 and V is TRBV7-9; D is perhaps TRBD1 (5 bases). Germline CDR1 is SEHNR and CDR2 is FQNEAQ (reference sequence). V lost 7 bases, J lost 2 bases, and 16 bases lay in between. There are 15 residues in the CDR3. The CDR3 loop reads CASTTSTETTDTQYF. CDR3 bases: TGTGCCAGCACAACCTCGACAGAAACCACAGATACGCAGTATTTT.

This chain uses TRBV6-1 with TRBJ1-1; D gene ambiguous. Trimming pared 1 base from V and 2 bases from J, leaving 8 bases between. Germline V CDR1 and CDR2: MNHNS, SASEGT. CDR3 length: 14 amino acids. CDR3 sequence reads: CASSEGWGNTEAFF. DNA for the CDR3: TGTGCCAGCAGTGAAGGGTGGGGAAACACTGAAGCTTTCTTT.

The genes are TRBV6-1 and TRBJ1-5; possibly TRBD1 for D (5 bases). The CDR3 runs to 16 residues. Trimming shortened V by 2 bases and J by 4 bases, and 15 bases separated the two germline ends. Germline V gives CDR1 MNHNS, CDR2 SASEGT. CDR3 in amino acids: CASSERPGKGNQPQHF. The CDR3 DNA sequence: TGTGCCAGCAGTGAAAGGCCGGGGAAGGGGAATCAGCCCCAGCATTTT.

Remarks on this clone: The sample holds other DNA sequences that translate to the same CDR3. The chain couples TRBV6-5 to TRBJ2-7; no clear D. CDR3 size: 12 residues. The V and J ends lost 5 bases and 1 base respectively, with 6 bases between them. Germline CDR1 is MNHEY and CDR2 is SVGAGI. The CDR3 protein is CASSPSSYEQYF. The CDR3 DNA is TGTGCCAGCAGTCCATCATCCTACGAGCAGTACTTC.

Concerning this clone itself: This same CDR3 is encoded by further DNA sequences in the sample. This chain links TRBV28 with TRBJ2-3; D unclear. Germline loops: CDR1 MDHEN, CDR2 SYDVKM. Trimming cost V 1 base and J 0 bases, with 8 bases left between them. The CDR3 length is 15 residues. CDR3 region: CASSLLETSTDTQYF. As DNA, the CDR3 is TGTGCCAGCAGTTTATTAGAGACTAGCACAGATACGCAGTATTTT.

The chain combines TRBV28 with TRBJ1-4; D not certain. CDR3 length: 14 amino acids. The V end was cut by 10 bases, the J end by 0 bases, with 12 bases between. In germline, CDR1 is MDHEN, CDR2 SYDVKM. The CDR3 region has the DNA TGTGCCACAATCGGTGGAGCAACTAATGAAAAACTGTTTTTT. Translated, it gives CATIGGATNEKLFF.

The chain has TRBV5-1 and TRBJ1-5; no definite D call. V shed 5 bases and J shed 6 bases, with 12 bases lying between them. Germline V gives CDR1 SGHRS, CDR2 YFSETQ. The CDR3 covers 13 residues. CDR3 residues: CASREEVGQPQHF. For the CDR3, the DNA is TGCGCCAGCAGGGAGGAAGTGGGTCAGCCCCAGCATTTT.

The V and J genes are TRBV30 and TRBJ2-1; the match to TRBD2 covers 9 bases. The CDR3 spans 15 residues. CDR1 GTSNPN and CDR2 SVGIG come from the germline V gene (reference sequence). V lost 0 bases, J lost 8 bases, and 8 bases stayed unmatched. The CDR3 DNA is TGTGCCTGGAGTGTAGGAGCGGGAGGATATCATGAGCAGTTCTTC. Protein product: CAWSVGAGGYHEQFF. Full variable domain (outside the CDR3, taken from reference TRBV30 and TRBJ2-1): SQTIHQWPATLVQPVGSPLSLECTVEGTSNPNLYWYRQAAGRGLQLLFYSVGIGQISSEVPQNLSASRPQDRQFILSSKKLLLSDSGFYLCAWSVGAGGYHEQFFGPGTRLTVL.

This chain connects TRBV5-6 to TRBJ1-3; 8 bases match TRBD1. With V trimmed by 6 bases and J by 2 bases, 4 bases remained unmatched. The CDR3 is 14 amino acids. Germline lookup yields CDR1 SGHDT and CDR2 YYEEEE. The CDR3 is CASNPTGAGNTIYF. CDR3 nucleotide sequence: TGTGCCAGCAACCCGACAGGGGCTGGAAACACCATATATTTT.

The chain employs TRBV11-2 and TRBJ1-1; 10 bases align to TRBD1. The germline CDR1 and CDR2 sequences are SGHAT and FQNNGV. J was trimmed by 6 bases and V by 1 base; bases with no gene match: 8. The length of the CDR3 is 16 residues. CDR3 protein: CASSLGSGTGAPEAFF. The CDR3, as DNA: TGTGCCAGCAGCTTAGGCTCCGGGACAGGGGCCCCTGAAGCTTTCTTT.

This clone occurred a few times. Other DNA sequences in the same sample also yield this CDR3. The chain employs TRBV19 and TRBJ2-7, with TRBD1 matching 8 bases. The trim removed 5 bases at V and 0 bases at J, leaving 3 bases unmatched. Germline V lookup: CDR1 LNHDA, CDR2 SQIVND (reference sequence). The CDR3 is 14 amino acids. The CDR3 DNA reads as TGTGCCAGTAGTCCCGGGACAGGCTCCTACGAGCAGTACTTC. Translated, it gives CASSPGTGSYEQYF.

Turning to this clone: Additional DNA sequences in this sample encode the identical CDR3. The chain combines TRBV29-1 with TRBJ2-2; D remains unclear. Trimming removed 2 bases at V and 0 bases at J, with 4 bases between. CDR1 is SQVTM, CDR2 ANQGSEA, per germline. This CDR3 spans 13 amino acids. The CDR3 loop reads CSVESPNTGELFF. Written as DNA, the CDR3 is TGCAGCGTTGAATCCCCGAACACCGGGGAGCTGTTTTTT.

This chain connects TRBV10-1 to TRBJ2-1; D is unclear. Germline V gene sequence: CDR1 WNHNN, CDR2 SYGVQD (reference sequence). Trimming took 3 bases from V and 5 from J, leaving 8 bases between them. CDR3 size: 13 residues. Here the CDR3 reads CASSDDTDNEQFF. The CDR3 DNA sequence: TGCGCCAGCAGTGATGACACAGACAATGAGCAGTTCTTC.

This clone was found once. The gene calls are TRBV10-1 and TRBJ2-5; D is possibly TRBD1 or TRBD2 (5 bases each). Germline V gives CDR1 WNHNN, CDR2 SYGVQD (reference sequence). V was cut by 3 bases and J by 4 bases, with 12 bases left in between. The CDR3 totals 14 residues. CDR3 amino acids: CASSDPGTAETQYF. The CDR3 coding sequence is TGCGCCAGCAGTGACCCAGGGACGGCAGAGACCCAGTACTTC.

V and J are TRBV6-4 and TRBJ2-1; possible D gene TRBD2, 5 bases. The CDR3 covers 14 residues. The V gene lost 0 bases and the J gene lost 8 bases, with 11 bases spanning the gap. The germline gives CDR1 MRHNA, CDR2 SNTAGT. CDR3 in amino acids: CASSDSDRGHEQFF. The DNA of the CDR3 is TGTGCCAGCAGTGACTCAGACCGAGGGCATGAGCAGTTCTTC.

This chain connects TRBV4-3 to TRBJ1-1; tentatively, D is TRBD1 (5 bases). CDR3 length: 13 residues. V lost 4 bases and J 6 bases, leaving 12 bases between the germline ends. Germline V lookup: CDR1 LGHNA, CDR2 YSLEER. In DNA form, the CDR3 reads TGCGCCAGCAGCCCAAGACGGGGGGCTGAAGCTTTCTTT. Its protein is CASSPRRGAEAFF.